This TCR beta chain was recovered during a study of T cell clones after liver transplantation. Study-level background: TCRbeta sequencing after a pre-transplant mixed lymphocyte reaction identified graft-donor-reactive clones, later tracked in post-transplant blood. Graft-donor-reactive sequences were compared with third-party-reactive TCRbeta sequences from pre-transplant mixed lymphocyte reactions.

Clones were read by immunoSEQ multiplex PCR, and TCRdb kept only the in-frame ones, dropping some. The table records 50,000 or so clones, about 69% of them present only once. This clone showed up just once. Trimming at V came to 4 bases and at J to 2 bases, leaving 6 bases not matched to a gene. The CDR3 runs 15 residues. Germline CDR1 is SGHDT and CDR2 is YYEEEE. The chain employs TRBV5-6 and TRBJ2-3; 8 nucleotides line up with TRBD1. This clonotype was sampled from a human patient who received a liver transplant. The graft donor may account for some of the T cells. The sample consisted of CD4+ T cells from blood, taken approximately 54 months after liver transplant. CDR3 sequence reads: CASSPSRGHTDTQYF. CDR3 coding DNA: TGTGCCAGCAGCCCATCCAGGGGGCACACAGATACGCAGTATTTT.